This TCR beta chain is from a study of blood T cell repertoires in COVID-19. Study context: Both acute and convalescent COVID-19 samples were obtained from the United States, Italy and Spain. In each case, the material was cDNA or gDNA derived from T cells, B-cell-depleted T cells, or PBMCs.

Original handling: Reference gene primer amplification gave estimated nucleated cell counts. Assay used: immunoSEQ multiplex PCR; TCRdb lists only in-frame clones, some missing. The DNA gave D and trimming, while V, J and clone size come from that table. The table records 410,000 or so clones, around nine tenths of them present only once. Followed longitudinally, the Seattle patients had been enrolled during active infection. The CDR3 totals 15 residues. J gave up 1 base and V 4 bases, and 7 bases lay outside the gene matches. Germline V gene lookup returns CDR1 SGHNT and CDR2 YYREEE (reference sequence).

V usage is TRBV5-4 and J usage is TRBJ1-1, with 7 bases lining up with TRBD1. Sample: peripheral blood. The sequence derives from a woman in her thirties or forties with COVID-19, enrolled during active disease. The CDR3 loop is CASSPGGTENTEAFF. CDR3 nucleotides: TGTGCCAGCAGCCCGGGCGGGACAGAGAACACTGAAGCTTTCTTT.